Shown below are 23 T cell receptor beta chains from a single sample sequenced in a study of shared clonotypes between healthy human individuals (dated by TCRdb to 2019 to 2021). For the CD8 naive samples, CD45RO-negative cells were positively selected for CCR7, yielding a CD45RA+CCR7+ population from which TemRA cells were excluded. Library generation was performed with the immunoSEQ multiplex PCR assay. TCRdb mirrors the immuneACCESS table, restricted to in-frame sequences. Some clones are absent from its copies; in checked studies, under half trace to an unresolved V gene, and the reason for the others is unknown. Recorded for this sample are about 700,000 clones; about 90% of them occurred a single time. More than 20% of the sample lies in the top ten. The specimen was naive CD8+ T cells sorted from blood. Per the publication, the cell subset or site label means: CD45RA+CCR7+. The receptors shown here come from a man aged 25-45 years in good health.

This chain uses TRBV10-2 with TRBJ2-7; D tentatively fits TRBD1 or TRBD2 (7 bases each). Germline V lookup: CDR1 WSHSY, CDR2 SAAADI. Deletions cut 11 bases from V and 6 bases from J, with 14 bases between. The CDR3 is made up of 11 amino acids. In DNA form, the CDR3 reads TGCGCCTCTCAGGGGGGGGTCGAGCAGTACTTC. This gives the protein CASQGGVEQYF.

This sequence joins TRBV10-3 and TRBJ2-7; 7 bases match TRBD1. Germline CDR1 is ENHRY and CDR2 is SYGVKD. The J segment lost 2 bases and the V segment lost 6 bases, leaving 4 bases of the junction unmatched. This CDR3 comprises 13 residues. CDR3 bases: TGTGCCATCAGCAGACAGGGTGCCTACGAGCAGTACTTC. This gives the protein CAISRQGAYEQYF.

The chain has TRBV6-6 and TRBJ2-7, with D maybe TRBD1 (6 bases). Germline values: CDR1 MNHNY, CDR2 SVGAGI (reference sequence). The CDR3 contains 14 residues. With 4 bases removed from V and 2 bases from J, the gap between germline ends came to 12 bases. The CDR3 DNA reads TGTGCCAGCAGTTCAACCGGGACAACCTACGAGCAGTACTTC. Translated, it gives CASSSTGTTYEQYF.

The CDR3 loop reads CASSVSQRDSSYNEQFF. CDR3 sequence (DNA): TGTGCCAGCAGCGTCAGTCAGCGGGACAGTTCCTACAATGAGCAGTTCTTC. The chain links TRBV9 to TRBJ2-1; D might be TRBD1 or TRBD2, each matching 7 bases. Trimming removed 2 bases from V and 1 base from J, with 16 bases in between. The germline gives CDR1 SGDLS, CDR2 YYNGEE. The CDR3 sequence is 17 residues long.

In DNA form, the CDR3 reads TGCGCCAGCAGCCATGGGGTGGGGTACGAGCAGTACTTC. Translating gives CASSHGVGYEQYF. The genes are TRBV4-1 and TRBJ2-7; D is uncertain. This CDR3 is 13 amino acids long. CDR1 and CDR2 from the germline V gene are MGHRA and YSYEKL. V was trimmed by 3 bases and J by 4 bases, leaving 10 bases between them.

The chain links TRBV9 to TRBJ2-3; 7 bases agree with TRBD1. V was clipped by 4 bases and J by 3 bases; unmatched bases: 17. Germline lookup yields CDR1 SGDLS and CDR2 YYNGEE. The CDR3 spans 18 residues. This CDR3 is CASSITSFDRARTDTQYF. DNA of the CDR3: TGTGCCAGCAGCATTACCTCTTTCGACAGGGCACGGACAGATACGCAGTATTTT.

The chain joins TRBV5-1 to TRBJ2-2; TRBD2 aligns across 15 bases. The CDR3 is 20 residues long. The V and J ends lost 4 bases and 1 base, in that order; junction bases with no gene match: 11. Germline CDR1 and CDR2: SGHRS and YFSETQ. CDR3 sequence (DNA): TGCGCCAGCAGCGTAAGCGGGACTAGCGGGAGGTCTGTGAACACCGGGGAGCTGTTTTTT. Translation: CASSVSGTSGRSVNTGELFF.

This clone has a single count. The J gene is TRBJ2-5, the V gene TRBV27; D remains ambiguous. CDR3 length equals 14 residues. V lost 5 bases and J 1 base, leaving 11 bases between the germline ends. The V gene's germline CDR1 is MNHEY and CDR2 SMNVEV (reference sequence). The CDR3 sequence is CASSPIKSQETQYF. The CDR3 coding sequence is TGTGCCAGCAGTCCCATTAAGAGCCAAGAGACCCAGTACTTC.

The chain couples TRBV7-9 to TRBJ1-2; 8 bases are shared with TRBD1. This CDR3 has 16 amino acids. The V segment lost 0 bases and the J segment 4 bases; nucleotides outside the gene matches: 7. Per the germline V gene, CDR1 is SEHNR and CDR2 is FQNEAQ (reference sequence). The CDR3 coding sequence is TGTGCCAGCAGCTTAGCGAGGGCAGGGGGCAGCTATGGCTACACCTTC. Its protein is CASSLARAGGSYGYTF.

This chain connects TRBV14 to TRBJ2-1; 8 bases match TRBD2. The germline V gene has CDR1 SGHDN and CDR2 FVKESK. V shed 4 bases, J shed 8 bases, and the junction held 13 bases outside the gene matches. The CDR3 length is 16 residues. CDR3 coding DNA: TGTGCCAGCAGCCTCGATCCAGCGGGAGCTGTCGATGAGCAGTTCTTC. Protein product: CASSLDPAGAVDEQFF.

The chain links TRBV27 to TRBJ1-5; 8 nucleotides match TRBD1. This CDR3 comprises 13 residues. CDR1 MNHEY and CDR2 SMNVEV come from the germline V gene (reference sequence). V lost 9 bases, J lost 3 bases, and 4 bases stayed unmatched. DNA of the CDR3: TGTGCCAGTCGGACAGGGCTCAATCAGCCCCAGCATTTT. Its protein is CASRTGLNQPQHF.

The chain uses TRBV27 and TRBJ1-2; D not resolved. Trimming took 3 bases from V and 4 from J, leaving 9 bases between them. CDR1 and CDR2 from the germline V gene are MNHEY and SMNVEV (reference sequence). This CDR3 contains 13 residues. Written as DNA, the CDR3 is TGTGCCAGCAGTTTGAGGAAGTTCTATGGCTACACCTTC. Protein sequence: CASSLRKFYGYTF.

With regard to this clone: Mismatch with germline at one junction end may stem from a read error. This sequence joins TRBV10-3 and TRBJ1-1, with D hard to call. Germline V gene sequence: CDR1 ENHRY, CDR2 SYGVKD. The CDR3 spans 12 residues. The CDR3 loop is CAVSRSNTEAFF. The CDR3 coding sequence is TGTGCCGTCAGTAGGTCGAACACTGAAGCTTTCTTT.

The chain combines TRBV7-9 with TRBJ2-7, with 9 bases fitting TRBD2. This CDR3 is 14 amino acids long. CDR1 is SEHNR, CDR2 FQNEAQ, per germline (reference sequence). V shed 2 bases, J shed 4 bases, and the junction held 3 bases outside the gene matches. CDR3 amino acids: CASSLSLAGYEQYF. DNA for the CDR3: TGTGCCAGCAGCTTAAGCCTAGCGGGATACGAGCAGTACTTC. Together with reference TRBV7-9 and TRBJ2-7, the CDR3 gives the full variable domain: DTGVSQNPRHKITKRGQNVTFRCDPISEHNRLYWYRQTLGQGPEFLTYFQNEAQLEKSRLLSDRFSAERPKGSFSTLEIQRTEQGDSAMYLCASSLSLAGYEQYFGPGTRLTVT.

The J gene is TRBJ2-1, the V gene TRBV5-5, with 10 bases aligning to TRBD1. Germline V gene lookup returns CDR1 SGHKS and CDR2 YYEKEE (reference sequence). After removal of 4 bases from V and 3 bases from J, the junction contained 7 bases not matched to a gene. The CDR3 runs to 16 residues. DNA of the CDR3: TGTGCCAGCAGCACGATGACAGGGGGCCTCTACAATGAGCAGTTCTTC. This gives the protein CASSTMTGGLYNEQFF.

The gene calls are TRBV4-3 and TRBJ2-6; D may be TRBD2 (5 bases). This CDR3 has 19 residues. Germline V gives CDR1 LGHNA, CDR2 YSLEER. The V and J ends lost 0 bases and 0 bases respectively, with 15 bases between them. CDR3 bases: TGCGCCAGCAGCCAAGATAGGGTGGGAGTAGACTCTGGGGCCAACGTCCTGACTTTC. This encodes CASSQDRVGVDSGANVLTF.

The chain employs TRBV29-1 and TRBJ1-1; the match to TRBD1 covers 7 bases. With 6 bases clipped from V and 3 bases from J, the junction kept 4 bases outside the gene matches. The CDR3 loop spans 12 amino acids. Germline values: CDR1 SQVTM, CDR2 ANQGSEA. The CDR3 spells CSVRTGDTEAFF. CDR3 nucleotides: TGCAGCGTAAGGACAGGCGACACTGAAGCTTTCTTT. Full variable domain (missing parts from reference TRBV29-1 and TRBJ1-1): SAVISQKPSRDICQRGTSLTIQCQVDSQVTMMFWYRQQPGQSLTLIATANQGSEATYESGFVIDKFPISRPNLTFSTLTVSNMSPEDSSIYLCSVRTGDTEAFFGQGTRLTVV.

This chain links TRBV27 with TRBJ2-7; a weak D match, TRBD1 (5 bases). CDR1 and CDR2 (germline): MNHEY, SMNVEV (reference sequence). Trimming took off 0 bases at V and 1 base at J, with 7 bases between the two ends. This CDR3 region has 14 residues. CDR3 bases: TGTGCCAGCAGTTTATCACAGGCTTCCTACGAGCAGTACTTC. Amino acids: CASSLSQASYEQYF.

This chain uses TRBV7-9 with TRBJ1-1; tentative D call: TRBD1 (5 bases). V was clipped by 5 bases and J by 6 bases, with 16 bases between them. CDR1 and CDR2 (germline): SEHNR, FQNEAQ (reference sequence). The CDR3 is 14 amino acids. The CDR3 DNA reads TGTGCCAGCAGCCACCCAGCGACAGCCTCTGAAGCTTTCTTT. This codes for CASSHPATASEAFF.

V and J are TRBV9 and TRBJ1-2, with 9 bases that match TRBD1. Trimming cost V 4 bases and J 4 bases; bases outside gene matches: 5. From germline, CDR1 is SGDLS and CDR2 YYNGEE. The CDR3 covers 14 residues. CDR3 coding DNA: TGTGCCAGCAGCATCACAGGGGGCGCCTATGGCTACACCTTC. It specifies CASSITGGAYGYTF.

The CDR3 here is CASSEAGGPLYEQYF. CDR3 in DNA: TGCGCCAGCAGTGAGGCGGGAGGGCCTCTCTACGAGCAGTACTTC. The chain is built from TRBV10-1 and TRBJ2-7, with 9 bases that match TRBD2. There are 15 residues in the CDR3. V shed 2 bases, J shed 3 bases, and the junction held 5 bases outside the gene matches. The V gene's germline CDR1 is WNHNN and CDR2 SYGVQD (reference sequence).

The chain combines TRBV6-5 with TRBJ1-2; a weak D match, TRBD1 (5 bases). CDR3 length: 12 residues. Looked up from germline, CDR1 is MNHEY and CDR2 is SVGAGI. Between the trimmed V and J ends, which lost 4 bases and 8 bases, there was a span of 11 bases. This CDR3 reads CASSFGTDGYTF. The CDR3 DNA is TGTGCCAGCAGTTTTGGGACGGACGGCTACACCTTC.

The genes are TRBV5-8 and TRBJ1-1; D unclear. V was cut by 5 bases and J by 3 bases, with 5 bases left in between. The germline V gene encodes CDR1 SGHTS and CDR2 YDEGEE. This CDR3 comprises 11 residues. The CDR3 coding sequence is TGTGCCAGCAGATATTACACTGAAGCTTTCTTT. Residues: CASRYYTEAFF.